This T cell receptor (beta chain) was obtained from a study of blood T cell repertoires in COVID-19. Study-level information: Samples taken during acute and convalescent COVID-19 were collected in the United States, Italy and Spain.

The cohort comprised adults aged about 18 to 90 years residing in about two dozen US areas. Germline-derived CDR1 and CDR2 are ENHRY and SYGVKD. This CDR3 spans 11 amino acids. V was clipped by 6 bases and J by 3 bases, with 6 bases between them. Authors' methods: Using reference gene primer amplification, nucleated cell counts were estimated. The protocol was immunoSEQ multiplex PCR, while the TCRdb copy is restricted to in-frame clones and leaves out a portion. That table is the source of V, J and clone size, and D and trimming were worked out from the DNA. The sample carries 120,000 to 150,000 clones, 84% recorded once.

Sequences were obtained from PBMCs or T cells enriched from blood (not recorded which). The receptor's source is a woman under 30 who had been exposed to COVID-19. The chain carries TRBV10-3 and TRBJ2-7; maybe TRBD2 (5 bases). The CDR3 is CAIRTSYEQYF. In DNA, the CDR3 is TGTGCCATCAGAACTAGCTACGAGCAGTACTTC.